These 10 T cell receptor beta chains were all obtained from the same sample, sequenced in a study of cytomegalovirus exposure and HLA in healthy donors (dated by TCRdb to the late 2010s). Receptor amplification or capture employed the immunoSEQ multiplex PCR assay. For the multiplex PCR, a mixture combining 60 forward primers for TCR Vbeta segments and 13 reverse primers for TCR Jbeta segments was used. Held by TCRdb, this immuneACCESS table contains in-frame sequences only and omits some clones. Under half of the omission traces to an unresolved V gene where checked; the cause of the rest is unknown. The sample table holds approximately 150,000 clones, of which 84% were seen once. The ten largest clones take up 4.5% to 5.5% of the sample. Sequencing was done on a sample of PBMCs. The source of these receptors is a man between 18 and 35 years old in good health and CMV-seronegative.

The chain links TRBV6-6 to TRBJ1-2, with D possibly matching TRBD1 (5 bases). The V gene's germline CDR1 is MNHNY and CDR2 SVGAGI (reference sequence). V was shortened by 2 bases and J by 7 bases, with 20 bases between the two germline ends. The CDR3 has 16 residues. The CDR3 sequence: CASSYAQSGGRGGYTF. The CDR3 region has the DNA TGTGCCAGCAGTTACGCCCAGTCCGGCGGGAGGGGTGGCTACACCTTC.

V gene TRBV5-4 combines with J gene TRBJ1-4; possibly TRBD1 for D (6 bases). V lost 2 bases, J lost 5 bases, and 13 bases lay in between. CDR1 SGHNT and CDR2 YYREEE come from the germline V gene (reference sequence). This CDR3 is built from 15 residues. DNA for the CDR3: TGTGCCAGCAGCTTTCGTACAGGGCCGAATGAAAAACTGTTTTTT. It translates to CASSFRTGPNEKLFF. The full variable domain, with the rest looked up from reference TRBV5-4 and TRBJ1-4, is ETGVTQSPTHLIKTRGQQVTLRCSSQSGHNTVSWYQQALGQGPQFIFQYYREEENGRGNFPPRFSGLQFPNYSSELNVNALELDDSALYLCASSFRTGPNEKLFFGSGTQLSVL.

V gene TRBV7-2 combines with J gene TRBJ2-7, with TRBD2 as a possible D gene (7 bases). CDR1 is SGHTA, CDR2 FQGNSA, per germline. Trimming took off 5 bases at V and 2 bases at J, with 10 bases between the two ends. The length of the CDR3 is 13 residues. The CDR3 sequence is CASSKGGAYEQYF. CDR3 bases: TGTGCCAGCAGCAAGGGGGGGGCCTACGAGCAGTACTTC.

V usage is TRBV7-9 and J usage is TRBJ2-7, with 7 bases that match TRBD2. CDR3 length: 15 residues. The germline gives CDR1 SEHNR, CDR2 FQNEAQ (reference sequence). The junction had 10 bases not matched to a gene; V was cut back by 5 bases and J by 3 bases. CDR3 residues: CASSGRGGIRYEQYF. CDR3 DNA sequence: TGTGCCAGCAGCGGGAGGGGCGGGATCCGCTACGAGCAGTACTTC.

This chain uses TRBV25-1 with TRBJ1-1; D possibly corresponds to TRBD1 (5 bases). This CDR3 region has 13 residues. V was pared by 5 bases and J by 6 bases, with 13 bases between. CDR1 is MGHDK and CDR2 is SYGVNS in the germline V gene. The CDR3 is CASSRGGEAEAFF. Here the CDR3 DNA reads TGTGCCAGCAGTCGGGGGGGAGAGGCTGAAGCTTTCTTT. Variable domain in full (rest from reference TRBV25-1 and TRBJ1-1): EADIYQTPRYLVIGTGKKITLECSQTMGHDKMYWYQQDPGMELHLIHYSYGVNSTEKGDLSSESTVSRIRTEHFPLTLESARPSHTSQYLCASSRGGEAEAFFGQGTRLTVV.

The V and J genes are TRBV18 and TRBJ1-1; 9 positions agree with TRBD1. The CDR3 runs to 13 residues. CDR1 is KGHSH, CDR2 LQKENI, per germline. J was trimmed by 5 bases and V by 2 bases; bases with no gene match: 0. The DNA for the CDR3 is TGTGCCAGCTCACCAGACAGGGGGACTGAAGCTTTCTTT. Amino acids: CASSPDRGTEAFF.

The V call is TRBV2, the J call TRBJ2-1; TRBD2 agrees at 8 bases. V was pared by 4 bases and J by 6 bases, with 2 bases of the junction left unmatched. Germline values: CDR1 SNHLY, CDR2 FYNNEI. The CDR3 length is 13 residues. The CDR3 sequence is CASSGRGANEQFF. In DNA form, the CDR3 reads TGTGCCAGCAGTGGGCGGGGGGCCAATGAGCAGTTCTTC.

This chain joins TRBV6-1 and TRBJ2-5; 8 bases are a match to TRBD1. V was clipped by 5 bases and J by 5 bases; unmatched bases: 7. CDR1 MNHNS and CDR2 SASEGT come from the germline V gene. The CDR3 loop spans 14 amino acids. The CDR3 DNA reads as TGTGCCAGCAGTTCCCGCAGGGGGCGGGAGACCCAGTACTTC. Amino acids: CASSSRRGRETQYF.

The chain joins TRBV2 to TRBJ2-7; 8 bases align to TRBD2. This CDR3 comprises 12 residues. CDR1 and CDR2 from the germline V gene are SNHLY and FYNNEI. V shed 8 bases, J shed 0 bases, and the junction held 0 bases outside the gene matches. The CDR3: CASGLASYEQYF. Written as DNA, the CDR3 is TGTGCCAGCGGACTAGCCTCCTACGAGCAGTACTTC. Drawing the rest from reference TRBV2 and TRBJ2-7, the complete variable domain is EPEVTQTPSHQVTQMGQEVILRCVPISNHLYFYWYRQILGQKVEFLVSFYNNEISEKSEIFDDQFSVERPDGSNFTLKIRSTKLEDSAMYFCASGLASYEQYFGPGTRLTVT.

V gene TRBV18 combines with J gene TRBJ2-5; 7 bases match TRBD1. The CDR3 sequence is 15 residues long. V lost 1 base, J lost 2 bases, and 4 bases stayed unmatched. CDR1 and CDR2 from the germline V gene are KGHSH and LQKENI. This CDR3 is CASSPLRTGQETQYF. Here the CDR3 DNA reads TGTGCCAGCTCACCACTTCGGACAGGACAAGAGACCCAGTACTTC.